The 14 T cell receptor beta chains presented below share a single source sample, sequenced in a study of PD-1 blockade in classical Hodgkin lymphoma. Relapses following autologous stem cell transplantation were seen in all patients, with brentuximab vedotin exposure varying. The assay was immunoSEQ multiplex PCR, and TCRdb's table has in-frame clones only and misses some. The table has about 94,000 clones, nearly 90% seen once. Material: peripheral blood mononuclear cells (PBMCs), obtained before the second cycle of nivolumab. The receptor source for this set is a human donor with classical Hodgkin lymphoma.

The chain couples TRBV7-9 to TRBJ2-5; 11 bases are shared with TRBD2. There are 15 residues in the CDR3. Germline V gene data show CDR1 as SEHNR and CDR2 as FQNEAQ (reference sequence). Trimming at V came to 5 bases and at J to 0 bases, leaving 2 bases not matched to a gene. CDR3 loop: CASSPSGGYQETQYF. The DNA for the CDR3 is TGTGCCAGCAGCCCTAGCGGGGGGTACCAAGAGACCCAGTACTTC.

The chain joins TRBV5-6 to TRBJ2-7; D unresolved. V lost 4 bases and J lost 3, with 8 bases in between. The length of the CDR3 is 12 residues. In germline, CDR1 is SGHDT, CDR2 YYEEEE. The CDR3: CASSAASYEQYF. DNA of the CDR3: TGTGCCAGCAGCGCTGCGAGCTACGAGCAGTACTTC.

CDR3 in DNA: TGTGCCAGCAGATCTTTCGGAGACTCTGGAAACACCATATATTTT. Amino acids: CASRSFGDSGNTIYF. The genes are TRBV6-1 and TRBJ1-3; D uncertain. The CDR3 spans 15 residues. Deletions cut 6 bases from V and 0 bases from J, with 12 bases between. Germline-derived CDR1 and CDR2 are MNHNS and SASEGT.

Here the CDR3 reads CSVGGVPTEAFF. DNA of the CDR3: TGCAGCGTGGGGGGAGTTCCCACTGAAGCTTTCTTT. The chain is built from TRBV29-1 and TRBJ1-1; maybe TRBD1 (5 bases). Germline V gene lookup returns CDR1 SQVTM and CDR2 ANQGSEA. V lost 6 bases, J lost 4 bases, and 12 bases lay in between. CDR3 length equals 12 residues.

The chain employs TRBV19 and TRBJ1-6; no clear D gene. Germline V gives CDR1 LNHDA, CDR2 SQIVND (reference sequence). The CDR3 runs 16 residues. V was trimmed by 3 bases and J by 0 bases, leaving 9 bases between them. The CDR3 spells CASSMGSGSYNSPLHF. In nucleotides, the CDR3 is TGTGCCAGTAGTATGGGTTCGGGCTCCTATAATTCACCCCTCCACTTT.

This rearrangement joins TRBV28 to TRBJ2-3; no clear D. Germline CDR1 reads MDHEN; CDR2 reads SYDVKM. The CDR3 has 15 residues. V was cut by 3 bases and J by 1 base, with 11 bases left in between. The CDR3 sequence: CASSFATERTDTQYF. The CDR3 DNA sequence: TGTGCCAGCAGTTTTGCGACCGAGCGCACAGATACGCAGTATTTT.

The rearrangement links TRBV5-6 to TRBJ1-1, with a tentative D call TRBD1 (5 bases). CDR1 and CDR2 (germline): SGHDT, YYEEEE. The CDR3 runs 16 residues. Trimming shortened V by 1 base and J by 5 bases, and 18 bases separated the two germline ends. The CDR3 sequence: CASSLSGLKGATEAFF. CDR3 nucleotide sequence: TGTGCCAGCAGCTTGTCAGGGTTAAAGGGTGCGACTGAAGCTTTCTTT. The full variable domain, its missing parts supplied by reference TRBV5-6 and TRBJ1-1, is DAGVTQSPTHLIKTRGQQVTLRCSPKSGHDTVSWYQQALGQGPQFIFQYYEEEERQRGNFPDRFSGHQFPNYSSELNVNALLLGDSALYLCASSLSGLKGATEAFFGQGTRLTVV.

This clone was observed a single time. The genes are TRBV27 and TRBJ2-5; D remains ambiguous. CDR3 length: 13 residues. With 5 bases removed from V and 0 bases from J, the gap between germline ends came to 7 bases. Germline V gene data show CDR1 as MNHEY and CDR2 as SMNVEV (reference sequence). This chain's CDR3 is CASSTPYQETQYF. Written as DNA, the CDR3 is TGTGCCAGCAGTACACCGTACCAAGAGACCCAGTACTTC.

The chain is built from TRBV11-2 and TRBJ2-1; 11 bases are shared with TRBD2. Germline CDR1 SGHAT, CDR2 FQNNGV. The trim removed 4 bases at V and 7 bases at J, leaving 15 bases unmatched. The CDR3 is 18 residues long. The CDR3 coding sequence is TGTGCCAGCAGCTCAATCCCGCTCGGACTAGCGGGTATGAATGAGCAGTTCTTC. Its protein product is CASSSIPLGLAGMNEQFF.

CDR3 residues: CASSTRAGVYYEQYF. CDR3 in DNA: TGTGCCAGCAGCACACGGGCGGGGGTGTACTACGAGCAGTACTTC. The chain employs TRBV7-9 and TRBJ2-7; 7 bases are shared with TRBD2. Per germline, CDR1 SEHNR and CDR2 FQNEAQ (reference sequence). CDR3 length: 15 amino acids. V lost 5 bases to trimming and J lost 3 bases; unmatched junction nucleotides: 10.

This CDR3 reads CASSQFASGSSYNEQFF. The CDR3, as DNA: TGCGCCAGCAGCCAGTTCGCTAGCGGGAGCTCCTACAATGAGCAGTTCTTC. The J gene is TRBJ2-1, the V gene TRBV4-1, with 10 bases identical to TRBD2. The CDR3 is made up of 17 amino acids. The germline V gene encodes CDR1 MGHRA and CDR2 YSYEKL. V shed 3 bases, J shed 0 bases, and the junction held 5 bases outside the gene matches.

The gene calls are TRBV28 and TRBJ1-1, with a tentative D call TRBD1 (5 bases). This CDR3 contains 17 residues. The V and J ends lost 7 bases and 6 bases respectively, with 27 bases between them. CDR1 MDHEN and CDR2 SYDVKM come from the germline V gene. The CDR3 DNA follows: TGTGCCAGCACTAGTTCCACGGCCGGCGGGGGTTCATCTGAAGCTTTCTTT. It encodes CASTSSTAGGGSSEAFF.

The chain carries TRBV10-3 and TRBJ2-1; 9 positions agree with TRBD2. CDR3 size: 15 residues. V was pared by 10 bases and J by 4 bases, with 11 bases of the junction left unmatched. In germline, CDR1 is ENHRY, CDR2 SYGVKD. CDR3 loop: CATLVASGDYNEQFF. In DNA form, the CDR3 reads TGTGCCACCCTAGTGGCTAGCGGGGATTACAATGAGCAGTTCTTC.

The V and J genes are TRBV19 and TRBJ1-4; the D gene is possibly TRBD1 (6 bases). The germline V gene encodes CDR1 LNHDA and CDR2 SQIVND (reference sequence). CDR3 length equals 17 residues. V lost 4 bases and J lost 0, with 15 bases in between. CDR3 sequence (DNA): TGTGCCAGTAGTACCTACAGGGCCCGGGCAACTAATGAAAAACTGTTTTTT. Residues: CASSTYRARATNEKLFF.